This record looks at one T cell receptor (beta chain) sequence and its context. Its antigen remains undetermined. No quality values exist for individual bases; no much larger clone is one base distant. Genomic DNA was isolated using the Qiagen DNeasy kit from unsorted PBMCs as well as from negatively selected CD4+ and CD8+ fractions. Using primers that anneal to V and J segments, immunoSEQ multiplex PCR amplified the TCR beta CDR3 regions. Amplification bias was minimized using a synthetic immune receptor repertoire, and residual bias was removed computationally after sequencing. The original pipeline was this. Custom Python scripts were used to quantify repertoire diversity as the Shannon entropy index. Unsorted, CD4+ and CD8+ repertoires were analyzed separately, except for combined analyses in which CD4+ and CD8+ sequences were merged in silico. Clonal expansion was defined as a frequency increase of at least 2-fold after treatment compared with C1D1, and clones undetected at baseline were assigned a pseudocount of 0.5. Singleton clones were defined as clones with 0 or 1 copy at C1D1, and non-singleton clones were defined as clones with 2 or more copies. Clones expanded in unsorted samples were annotated as CD4+, CD8+ or unknown by matching protein sequences in sorted samples from the same patient. Diversity changes from C1D1 to C4D1 were tested in paired samples using Wilcoxon tests. TCRdb's version of the immuneACCESS table is confined to in-frame rearrangements and falls short of the full clone set. An unresolved V gene accounts for under half of the shortfall where checked; the remainder is of unknown origin. The V and J calls and clone size were taken over from that table, and D and trimming were inferred from the DNA. Counted in this sample were about 14,000 clones; around 84% of them appeared once. The ten largest make up less than 25% of the sample.

The data belong to a study of PD-1 blockade in classical Hodgkin lymphoma (dated by TCRdb to 2020 to 2022). A note on the overall study: Nivolumab dosing was 3 mg/kg intravenously every 2 weeks, continuing until either disease progression or unacceptable toxicity. The study used TCR beta sequencing and CyTOF to define a peripheral blood immune signature of response to PD-1 blockade in classical Hodgkin lymphoma. Overall study results and their limits: Lower diversity was observed in patients in whom nivolumab was started less than 1 year after ASCT, and these patients were excluded from later analyses so that confounding by immune reconstitution would be avoided. By C4D1, a significant rise was seen in CD4+ TCR diversity but not in CD8+ TCR diversity (p=0.0027 vs p=0.16), and the rise was most apparent among complete responders (p=0.02). Trial patients achieving complete response had baseline diversity similar to newly diagnosed patients, whereas partial responders and progressors had significantly lower diversity. The study was limited to a single clinical trial cohort, and causes of repertoire differences, possibly disease activity or prior therapy, remained undefined. Baseline TCR diversity was reported to be lower in newly diagnosed patients than in healthy donors and to be lower still in relapsed/refractory patients.

CDR1 and CDR2, per the germline V gene, are MGHRA and YSYEKL. The CDR3 has 15 amino acids, counting the end cysteine and phenylalanine. The kept DNA is CDR3 alone, 45 bases in frame from the first base. Cut back by 1 base and 0 bases, the V and J ends lie 7 bases apart. The sample's time point, from its label and the paper: cycle 1 day 1 (C1D1), immediately before nivolumab initiation. Every trial patient had relapsed following autologous stem cell transplantation, and prior brentuximab vedotin exposure was what differed among cohorts A, B and C. The trial cohort comprised some 60 patients with relapsed/refractory classical Hodgkin lymphoma whose best overall responses were complete response, partial response or progressive disease. In the multi-cohort phase II CheckMate 205 trial, trial patients received single-agent nivolumab. An independent review committee assessed best overall response using the 2007 International Working Group response criteria. Trial PBMCs were obtained immediately prior to nivolumab initiation (C1D1) and on therapy at cycle 2 day 1 and cycle 4 day 1. Peripheral blood was collected in 8 mL Vacutainer Cell Preparation Tubes, from which PBMCs were isolated by centrifugation and then cryopreserved.

The chain is assembled from TRBV4-1 and TRBJ1-5, with the D gene not clear enough to name. Here the sequenced sample was peripheral blood mononuclear cells (PBMCs), taken at baseline. The TCR originated in a human donor with classical Hodgkin lymphoma. The CDR3 reads CASSQGEGSNQPQHF. The nucleotides are TGCGCCAGCAGCCAAGGGGAAGGTAGCAATCAGCCCCAGCATTTT.